The present entry profiles one TCR beta chain with its context. CD45RO-negative CD8 cells positively selected for CCR7 made up the naive population, which excluded terminally differentiated effector memory CD45RA+ cells. The germline V and J ends were trimmed by 3 bases and 0 bases, with 11 bases remaining between them. Looked up from germline, CDR1 is MGHRA and CDR2 is YSYEKL. CDR3 length equals 15 residues. This entry is derived from a study of shared clonotypes between healthy human individuals. Study as a whole: There were three CD4 naive, three CD4 memory, two CD8 naive and one CD8 memory plates per donor.

The authors split each subset's genomic DNA evenly across several immunoSEQ plates. TCRdb's copy holds only in-frame clones and misses some; the assay was immunoSEQ multiplex PCR. Of about 2 million clones listed, over 85% are singletons. This chain links TRBV4-1 with TRBJ1-1, with D uncertain. Sequencing used naive CD8+ T cells sorted from blood. The receptor was derived from a man between 18 and 35 years old in good health. Here the CDR3 DNA reads TGCGCCAGCAGCCACACGGCCCGCATGAACACTGAAGCTTTCTTT. Translation gives CASSHTARMNTEAFF.